This passage covers 3 T cell receptor beta chains from one sample sequenced in a study of CD8 T cells in Susac syndrome. Reverse transcription of roughly 0.5 to 1 ug RNA used random hexamers. TCRdb passed the immunoSEQ multiplex PCR reads through MiXCR, listing each CDR3 protein once. Of about 300,000 distinct CDR3 sequences in the sample, 85% were seen once. The sample comprised CD8+ T cells from PBMCs. The receptors originated from a human donor with multiple sclerosis.

The rearrangement uses TRBV11-2 and TRBJ2-1, with TRBD2 matching 13 bases. Looked up from germline, CDR1 is SGHAT and CDR2 is FQNNGV. With V trimmed by 1 base and J by 14 bases, 2 bases remained unmatched. The CDR3 runs to 13 residues. The CDR3 spells CASSLGGLAGKFF. CDR3 DNA: TGTGCCAGCAGCTTAGGGGGACTAGCGGGGAAGTTCTTC.

The chain uses TRBV7-2 and TRBJ1-2; D ambiguous. Per germline, CDR1 SGHTA and CDR2 FQGNSA. V was cut by 4 bases and J by 3 bases, with 15 bases left in between. The CDR3 is made up of 15 amino acids. In nucleotides, the CDR3 is TGTGCCAGCAGCTCACCGAGCCCAGGACACTATGGCTACACCTTC. It is translated as CASSSPSPGHYGYTF.

This sequence joins TRBV7-9 and TRBJ2-1, with D possibly TRBD2 on 5 matching bases. The CDR3 spans 14 residues. Germline-derived CDR1 and CDR2 are SEHNR and FQNEAQ (reference sequence). Deletions cut 1 base from V and 7 bases from J, with 11 bases between. CDR3 region: CASSLVAGLNEQFF. CDR3 bases: TGTGCCAGCAGCTTAGTCGCGGGCTTAAATGAGCAGTTCTTC.